The next 10 T cell receptor beta chains were all read from a single sample in a study of human T cells and chemical hapten exposure. Time point reported: patch test 1, 2 weeks after DPC sensitization. Treatment: therapeutic diphenylcyclopropenone sensitization with weekly scalp DPC. TCRdb reprocessed the RACE reads with MiXCR, giving one entry per CDR3 protein. Of 150,000 to 200,000 distinct CDR3 sequences listed, more than 12% are singletons. Sample: whole blood, taken in connection with sensitization to the hapten diphenylcyclopropenone (DPC). Source of these receptors: a woman aged 25 to 39 with alopecia areata. Some clones in this sample may be carry-over from other donors' samples.

This clonotype was counted a few times. The genes are TRBV28 and TRBJ2-5; TRBD2 is a possible D gene (7 bases). The CDR3 spans 13 residues. Trimming took off 8 bases at V and 7 bases at J, with 17 bases between the two ends. Germline CDR1 is MDHEN and CDR2 is SYDVKM. CDR3 nucleotides: TGTGCCAGCCTCGAGGGGGGGCGTCCGACCCAGTACTTC. This encodes CASLEGGRPTQYF.

A few counts support this clonotype. The chain is built from TRBV5-1 and TRBJ1-2; D is ambiguous. CDR3 length: 13 residues. V gave up 4 bases and J gave up 0 bases, with 7 bases separating them. Per germline, CDR1 SGHRS and CDR2 YFSETQ. The CDR3 DNA is TGCGCCAGCAGCGCAGGAGCTAACTATGGCTACACCTTC. This encodes CASSAGANYGYTF.

This clonotype was counted only a few times. The chain links TRBV28 to TRBJ1-5, with a weak D call TRBD1 (5 bases). The CDR3 is made up of 13 amino acids. Trimming took 6 bases from V and 5 from J, leaving 11 bases between them. CDR1 is MDHEN and CDR2 is SYDVKM in the germline V gene. The CDR3, as DNA: TGTGCCAGCAGCTCTGGGGACGATCAGCCCCAGCATTTT. Protein sequence: CASSSGDDQPQHF.

This clonotype has ten or more counts. The chain has TRBV28 and TRBJ1-1; D is perhaps TRBD1 (6 bases). From germline, CDR1 is MDHEN and CDR2 SYDVKM. V was clipped by 6 bases and J by 4 bases, with 12 bases between them. The CDR3 contains 13 residues. The CDR3 loop reads CASRATGSTEAFF. DNA of the CDR3: TGTGCCAGCAGAGCTACAGGGAGCACTGAAGCTTTCTTT.

This clonotype has a handful of counts. The chain links TRBV28 to TRBJ1-2; D unclear. The V gene lost 5 bases and the J gene lost 2 bases, with 9 bases spanning the gap. The CDR3 spans 13 residues. The germline V gene encodes CDR1 MDHEN and CDR2 SYDVKM. CDR3 bases: TGTGCCAGCAGTCCTACGCGGAACTATGGCTACACCTTC. The encoded protein is CASSPTRNYGYTF.

CDR3 coding DNA: TGTGCCAGCAGCTTAGAACCACTCGAGACCCAGTACTTC. Its protein product is CASSLEPLETQYF. The gene calls are TRBV7-2 and TRBJ2-5, with unresolved D. Trimming took off 1 base at V and 5 bases at J, with 8 bases between the two ends. From germline, CDR1 is SGHTA and CDR2 FQGNSA. This CDR3 contains 13 residues. Filled out from reference TRBV7-2 and TRBJ2-5, the complete variable domain reads GAGVSQSPSNKVTEKGKDVELRCDPISGHTALYWYRQSLGQGLEFLIYFQGNSAPDKSGLPSDRFSAERTGGSVSTLTIQRTQQEDSAVYLCASSLEPLETQYFGPGTRLLVL.

This rearrangement joins TRBV4-3 to TRBJ2-7; D is tentatively TRBD1 or TRBD2 (5 bases each). In germline, CDR1 is LGHNA, CDR2 YSLEER. V lost 0 bases to trimming and J lost 7 bases, with 13 bases between them. This CDR3 is built from 14 residues. The CDR3 bases are TGCGCCAGCAGCCAAGAAGGGGCAACGGGAGAGCAGTACTTC. Translated: CASSQEGATGEQYF.

The V and J genes are TRBV15 and TRBJ2-6, with D unresolved. Germline V gene lookup returns CDR1 LNHNV and CDR2 YYDKDF (reference sequence). The CDR3 runs 14 residues. Trimming took off 3 bases at V and 2 bases at J, with 5 bases between the two ends. The CDR3 is CATSRSTGANVLTF. In DNA form, the CDR3 reads TGTGCCACCAGCAGGAGTACTGGGGCCAACGTCCTGACTTTC.

The genes are TRBV4-3 and TRBJ2-3; 10 bases align to TRBD2. This CDR3 contains 17 residues. V shed 5 bases and J 0 bases; nucleotides not matched to a gene: 8. The germline CDR1 and CDR2 sequences are LGHNA and YSLEER. CDR3 protein: CASSTRPTSGSTDTQYF. The CDR3 nucleotides read TGCGCCAGCAGCACCCGTCCGACTAGCGGGAGCACAGATACGCAGTATTTT.

This clonotype appeared a few times. V usage is TRBV14 and J usage is TRBJ2-3; D remains ambiguous. The ends were cut back, 3 bases at V and 2 bases at J, with 6 bases in the middle. Germline V lookup: CDR1 SGHDN, CDR2 FVKESK. The CDR3 sequence is 13 residues long. CDR3: CASSHILTDTQYF. CDR3 in DNA: TGTGCCAGCAGCCACATACTCACAGATACGCAGTATTTT.